This T cell receptor beta chain was recovered during a study of T cells in Graves' hyperthyroidism and ophthalmopathy. Whole-study context: Peripheral blood was acquired at first diagnosis, ahead of any therapy whatsoever.

Graves' hyperthyroidism showing no ophthalmopathy progression within 18 months was considered stable. Lactation, pregnancy, other autoimmune disease or uncontrolled infection excluded patients. This clonotype has only a few counts. RNA transcripts gave rise to amplified TCR beta CDR3 regions. The HTBI primer set served for first-round RT-PCR of the TCR CDR3. TCRdb itself ran the multiplex PCR reads through MiXCR, one entry per CDR3 protein. Seen here are about 720,000 distinct CDR3 sequences, over 15% observed once, and the top ten hold around 7.7%. Germline loops: CDR1 MNHNS, CDR2 SASEGT. CDR3 length: 14 residues. The ends were cut back, 6 bases at V and 3 bases at J, with 12 bases in the middle.

The sequenced sample consisted of blood. This clonotype was obtained from a man between 18 and 29 years old with Graves' hyperthyroidism. The chain carries TRBV6-1 and TRBJ1-5; the D is unclear. This CDR3 is CASSYGRVNQPQHF. DNA for the CDR3: TGTGCCAGCAGCTACGGACGGGTCAATCAGCCCCAGCATTTT.